This entry concerns a single T cell receptor (beta chain). Clinical history reported by participants formed the basis on which cohorts were assigned. Method: immunoSEQ multiplex PCR; TCRdb's copy keeps in-frame clones and lacks some. The data contain 150,000 or so clones, roughly 87% of them singletons. The sample is drawn from a study of blood T cell repertoires in COVID-19. V shed 5 bases and J shed 3 bases, with 14 bases lying between them. CDR3 size: 15 residues. Germline values: CDR1 MNHEY, CDR2 SVGAGI. Sequencing input: PBMCs or T cells enriched from blood (not recorded which). The J gene is TRBJ1-5, the V gene TRBV6-5; D possibly corresponds to TRBD1 (5 bases). This TCR came from a woman aged 40 to 50 who had been exposed to COVID-19. The DNA for the CDR3 is TGTGCCAGCAGTCCGCGGCGGGGGAACAATCAGCCCCAGCATTTT. This sequence encodes CASSPRRGNNQPQHF.